A selection of T cell receptor beta chains follows, all from one sample in a study of shared clonotypes between healthy human individuals. The method was immunoSEQ multiplex PCR; TCRdb's version includes in-frame clones alone and lacks a portion of them. The sample lists 550,000 to 850,000 clones; around 70% were seen once. The sample was memory CD4+ T cells sorted from blood. The receptors here all came from a woman in her 30s in good health. The conserved cysteine and the conserved F or W are not part of the CDR3 here. Size is omitted from some rows. Given values are once, few, many or a class for expanded clones.

CDR3	V	length	size
ASSPGGEDNNEQF	TRBV28	13	.
ASSYTGQGDNEQF	TRBV5-1	13	once
ASILNSGYGYT	TRBV28	11	.
ASSARGLADVTYEQY	TRBV6-1	15	.
ASSLGDSPYEQY	TRBV28	12	.
SVHSGADTQY	TRBV29-1	10	.
ASTTWGSGLTQY	TRBV6-1	12	.
ASSDVGGMEQPQH	TRBV2	13	few
ASSQDRRGTADTQY	TRBV4-1	14	.
ASSLGNRERSYEQY	TRBV7-6	14	few
ASSPSDSTGNEQF	TRBV18	13	.
ASSPPTGPGANVLT	TRBV18	14	.
ASSVSQGALGGYT	TRBV9	13	.
ASALGPYGYT	TRBV28	10	.
ASSEAPVNEKLF	TRBV6-1	12	.
ASSLFVKQVQANYGYT	TRBV28	16	.
ASSASGTDLRYGYT	TRBV28	14	.
AWRKQGERNNEQF	TRBV30	13	.
ASSVRLAGSHEQY	TRBV10-2	13	once
ASSEEGRDTQY	TRBV6-1	11	once
ASTDLNTEAF	TRBV5-1	10	.
ASSRNTYRANTEAF	TRBV21-1	14	.
ASSLQAGGNTGELF	TRBV5-1	14	.
ASSFNRGRGGEKLF	TRBV11-1	14	.
SAPNPFTGELF	TRBV29-1	11	.
ASSFGEGSAYEQY	TRBV5-4	13	many
ASTLAGEEYNEQF	TRBV11-2	13	.
ASSEGLSTDTQY	TRBV6-4	12	.
ATSRNEKLF	TRBV15	9	.
ASSGTGNNEQF	TRBV19	11	.
ASSPPSGGPDTQY	TRBV18	13	once
ATSVIQGRQF	TRBV9	10	.
ASSFSGATYNEQF	TRBV28	13	.
ASSRQGADTQY	TRBV5-6	11	.
ASSASYEELSD	TRBV18	11	few
ASSAGQGAHEQF	TRBV19	12	.
ASSPSGQAGNTIY	TRBV18	13	.
AISTKWTSGSSGEQF	TRBV10-3	15	.
ASSLGGGYGYT	TRBV7-2	11	.
ASSDLPGTGSHEQY	TRBV5-1	14	once